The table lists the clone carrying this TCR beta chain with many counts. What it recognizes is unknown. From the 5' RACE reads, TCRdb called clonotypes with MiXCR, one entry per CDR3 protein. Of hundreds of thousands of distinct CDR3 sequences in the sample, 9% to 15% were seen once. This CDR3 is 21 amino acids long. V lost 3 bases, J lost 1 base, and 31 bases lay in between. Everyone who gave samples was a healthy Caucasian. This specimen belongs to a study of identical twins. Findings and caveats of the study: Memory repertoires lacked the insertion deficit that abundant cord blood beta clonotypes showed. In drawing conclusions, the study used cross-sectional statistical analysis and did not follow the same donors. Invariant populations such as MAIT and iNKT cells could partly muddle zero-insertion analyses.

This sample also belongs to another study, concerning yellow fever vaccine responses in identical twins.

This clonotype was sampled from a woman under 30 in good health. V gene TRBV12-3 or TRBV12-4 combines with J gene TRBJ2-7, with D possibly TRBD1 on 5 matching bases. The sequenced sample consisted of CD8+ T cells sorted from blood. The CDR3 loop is CASSLRMVPRQRTRLSYEQYF. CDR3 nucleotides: TGTGCCAGCAGTTTGAGGATGGTTCCGCGACAGCGAACCAGACTTTCCTACGAGCAGTACTTC.